The rows below give T cell receptor beta chains drawn from one sample of a study of blood T cell repertoires in COVID-19. Sequencing was performed with immunoSEQ multiplex PCR; in TCRdb, only in-frame clones are kept and a portion is missing. The sample lists about 150,000 clones; roughly 84% were seen once. What was sequenced was peripheral blood. The receptors derive from a woman aged 45 to 65 with acute or convalescent COVID-19. CDR3s include the opening cysteine and the closing phenylalanine or tryptophan. The D gene is left open where the match is weak. Only some rows state a clone size, as once, few, many or a class for expanded clones.

V	size	D	J	CDR3	DNA
TRBV7-9	.	.	TRBJ1-1	CASSLGLGLDREAFF	TGTGCCAGCAGCTTAGGCTTGGGGCTTGATAGGGAAGCTTTCTTT
TRBV19	.	TRBD1	TRBJ1-5	CASSTQGQNNQPQHF	TGTGCCAGTAGTACCCAGGGACAGAACAATCAGCCCCAGCATTTT
TRBV7-2	.	.	TRBJ2-1	CASSLGPSGSYNEQFF	TGTGCCAGCAGCTTAGGGCCCAGCGGCTCCTACAATGAGCAGTTCTTC
TRBV2	.	.	TRBJ1-6	CASSVESYNSPLHF	TGTGCCAGCAGTGTCGAGAGCTATAATTCACCCCTCCACTTT
TRBV20-1	.	.	TRBJ2-1	CSASRGLIYNEQFF	TGCAGTGCTAGTAGGGGACTTATTTACAATGAGCAGTTCTTC
TRBV5-4	.	.	TRBJ2-1	CASSPDITRLGSYNEQFF	TGTGCCAGCAGCCCAGACATCACACGACTAGGCTCCTACAATGAGCAGTTCTTC
TRBV19	.	TRBD1	TRBJ2-7	CASSLQGQGAYEQYF	TGTGCCAGTAGCCTACAAGGACAGGGGGCCTACGAGCAGTACTTC
TRBV29-1	.	TRBD2	TRBJ2-1	CSVEGTSGSYNEQFF	TGCAGCGTTGAGGGGACTAGCGGGAGTTACAATGAGCAGTTCTTC
TRBV6-2/TRBV6-3	.	TRBD1	TRBJ1-1	CASSHDRGFMNTEAFF	TGTGCCAGCAGCCACGACAGGGGATTCATGAACACTGAAGCTTTCTTT
TRBV19	.	.	TRBJ2-1	CASSWGGVSYNEQFF	TGTGCCAGTAGTTGGGGCGGGGTCTCCTACAATGAGCAGTTCTTC
TRBV19	.	.	TRBJ1-2	CASSIAGMQGYGYTF	TGTGCCAGTAGTATAGCAGGGATGCAGGGCTATGGCTACACCTTC
TRBV30	.	.	TRBJ2-1	CAWSVNSGKQFF	TGTGCCTGGAGCGTAAATAGCGGAAAGCAGTTCTTC
TRBV18	.	TRBD1	TRBJ1-4	CASSSLKGQGNNEKLFF	TGTGCCAGCTCATCTCTAAAAGGACAGGGCAATAATGAAAAACTGTTTTTT
TRBV5-4	few	TRBD1	TRBJ1-5	CATPLSVRQGIDQPQHF	TGTGCCACCCCCCTGAGTGTAAGACAGGGAATTGATCAGCCCCAGCATTTT
TRBV11-3	.	TRBD2	TRBJ2-1	CASSLIGGGEQFF	TGTGCCAGCAGCTTAATCGGGGGGGGTGAGCAGTTCTTC
TRBV3-1/TRBV3-2	.	TRBD2	TRBJ2-3	CASSPVAGGLRDTQYF	TGTGCCAGCAGCCCCGTCGCGGGAGGCCTCCGAGATACGCAGTATTTT
TRBV27	.	.	TRBJ2-7	CASSADREAYEQYF	TGTGCCAGCAGTGCCGACAGGGAGGCCTACGAGCAGTACTTC
TRBV4-3	.	TRBD1	TRBJ1-1	CASSSHRTGEDQVTEAFF	TGCGCCAGCAGCTCCCATCGAACAGGGGAGGATCAAGTCACTGAAGCTTTCTTT
TRBV7-8	.	.	TRBJ2-3	CASSLQLSTDTQYF	TGTGCCAGCAGCTTACAACTGAGCACAGATACGCAGTATTTT
TRBV7-8	.	.	TRBJ1-2	CASSYGRSDGYTF	TGTGCCAGCAGCTACGGGAGGAGTGATGGCTACACCTTC
TRBV18	.	.	TRBJ1-3	CASSPAGTGNTIYF	TGTGCCAGCTCACCCGCGGGGACTGGAAACACCATATATTTT
TRBV28	.	.	TRBJ1-6	CASSLYGSGFNSPLHF	TGTGCCAGCAGTTTATATGGGAGTGGGTTTAATTCACCCCTCCACTTT
TRBV5-1	few	.	TRBJ2-7	CASSLWRGREQYF	TGCGCCAGCAGCTTGTGGAGGGGTCGGGAGCAGTACTTC
TRBV5-1	.	.	TRBJ2-1	CASSFLADYSYNEQFF	TGCGCCAGCAGCTTTTTAGCGGACTACTCCTACAATGAGCAGTTCTTC
TRBV6-1	.	.	TRBJ2-3	CASSDLGHRRDTQYF	TGTGCCAGCAGTGATTTGGGACATAGGAGAGATACGCAGTATTTT
TRBV19	.	.	TRBJ1-2	CASSITEYGYTF	TGTGCCAGTAGTATAACGGAGTATGGCTACACCTTC
TRBV28	.	TRBD2	TRBJ2-3	CASSPPHTSGGSTDTQYF	TGTGCCAGCAGTCCCCCGCACACTAGCGGGGGGAGCACAGATACGCAGTATTTT
TRBV9	.	.	TRBJ2-3	CASSVEMRGTDTQYF	TGTGCCAGCAGCGTAGAAATGAGGGGCACAGATACGCAGTATTTT
TRBV27	.	.	TRBJ2-5	CASRDTTGLETQYF	TGTGCCAGCAGAGATACAACAGGGTTGGAGACCCAGTACTTC
TRBV9	.	.	TRBJ2-5	CASSVEEGAFETQYF	TGTGCCAGCAGCGTAGAGGAGGGGGCTTTTGAGACCCAGTACTTC
TRBV9	.	.	TRBJ1-2	CASSPGTGTYGYTF	TGTGCCAGCAGCCCCGGGACTGGAACCTATGGCTACACCTTC
TRBV28	.	TRBD2	TRBJ2-2	CASSLSRGGAGELFF	TGTGCCAGCAGTTTATCCCGCGGGGGGGCCGGGGAGCTGTTTTTT
TRBV7-2	.	.	TRBJ1-5	CASSIGVQPQHF	TGTGCCAGCAGCATCGGGGTTCAGCCCCAGCATTTT
TRBV4-3	.	.	TRBJ1-1	CASSQDFQDGAEAFF	TGCGCCAGCAGCCAAGATTTCCAGGACGGGGCTGAAGCTTTCTTT
TRBV12-2	once	.	TRBJ2-1	CASRPEKCRGRWDNEQFF	TGTGCAAGTCGCCCAGAAAAATGCAGGGGGCGCTGGGACAATGAGCAGTTCTTC
TRBV10-2	.	.	TRBJ1-3	CASSESATPGNTIYF	TGCGCCAGCAGTGAGTCGGCAACACCGGGAAACACCATATATTTT
TRBV19	.	.	TRBJ1-6	CASSIGRFNSPLHF	TGTGCCAGTAGTATAGGGCGGTTTAATTCACCCCTCCACTTT
TRBV21-1	.	.	TRBJ2-3	CASSKGSGSPDTQYF	TGTGCCAGCAGCAAAGGTAGCGGGAGTCCAGATACGCAGTATTTT
TRBV7-9	.	TRBD1	TRBJ1-1	CASSFGTGGTEAFF	TGTGCCAGCAGCTTCGGGACAGGGGGTACTGAAGCTTTCTTT
TRBV3-1/TRBV3-2	.	.	TRBJ1-1	CASNLNGVPEAFF	TGTGCCAGCAACCTTAACGGAGTCCCTGAAGCTTTCTTT
TRBV7-9	.	TRBD1	TRBJ1-1	CASSLNSGTGPEAFF	TGTGCCAGCAGCCTAAACTCTGGGACAGGGCCTGAAGCTTTCTTT
TRBV6-5	.	.	TRBJ1-1	CASLLGGSGNTEAFF	TGTGCCAGCCTGTTAGGGGGTTCGGGGAACACTGAAGCTTTCTTT
TRBV28	.	TRBD2	TRBJ2-2	CASRLAGGPNTGELFF	TGTGCCAGCAGACTAGCGGGGGGGCCCAACACCGGGGAGCTGTTTTTT
TRBV12-3/TRBV12-4	.	.	TRBJ1-3	CASSRPGGNTIYF	TGTGCCAGCAGTCGCCCGGGGGGAAACACCATATATTTT
TRBV21-1	.	.	TRBJ2-3	CASSKMCRSVRTDTQYF	TGTGCCAGCAGCAAAATGTGTAGATCGGTCCGCACAGATACGCAGTATTTT
TRBV7-2	.	TRBD1	TRBJ2-7	CASSFLGQGREQYF	TGTGCCAGCAGCTTCCTGGGACAGGGCAGGGAGCAGTACTTC
TRBV9	.	TRBD1	TRBJ1-2	CASSAGDRGYGYTF	TGTGCCAGCAGCGCCGGGGACAGGGGCTATGGCTACACCTTC
TRBV7-9	.	TRBD1	TRBJ2-3	CASSIRDRVPDTQYF	TGTGCCAGCAGCATCCGGGACAGGGTCCCAGATACGCAGTATTTT
TRBV27	.	.	TRBJ2-2	CASKTGPTNTGELFF	TGTGCCAGCAAAACAGGGCCAACGAACACCGGGGAGCTGTTTTTT
TRBV7-9	once	.	TRBJ1-5	CASSPQGNQPQHF	TGTGCCAGCAGCCCCCAGGGAAATCAGCCCCAGCATTTT
TRBV4-3	.	TRBD1	TRBJ1-3	CASSPRTGLGNTIYF	TGCGCCAGCAGCCCGAGGACAGGGCTAGGAAACACCATATATTTT
TRBV18	.	.	TRBJ1-3	CASSPQGSGNTIYF	TGTGCCAGCTCACCACAGGGGTCTGGAAACACCATATATTTT
TRBV6-5	.	TRBD1	TRBJ1-6	CASSSPGTASPLHF	TGTGCCAGCAGTTCACCGGGGACAGCTTCACCCCTCCACTTT
TRBV27	.	.	TRBJ2-7	CASKARGQKKYDLNGILEQYF	TGTGCCAGCAAAGCGAGAGGACAGAAAAAATATGACTTAAATGGGATCCTCGAGCAGTACTTC